This T cell receptor beta chain appears in the sequencing data of a study of shared clonotypes between healthy human individuals. Study in general: The study used three CD4 naive, three CD4 memory, two CD8 naive and one CD8 memory plate per donor.

The CDR3 is made up of 15 amino acids. V lost 5 bases and J lost 4; bases outside the gene matches: 5. CDR1 is GTSNPN, CDR2 SVGIG, per germline (reference sequence). Once extracted for a subset, genomic DNA was divided evenly among several immunoSEQ plates. The method was immunoSEQ multiplex PCR; TCRdb's version includes in-frame clones alone and lacks a portion of them. The profile shows 2,100,000 or so clones, 90% to 96% of them singletons. HIV-negative, healthy adults without recent acute infections or vaccinations were the donors. Specimen: naive CD4+ T cells sorted from blood. Documented subset: CD45RA+ positively selected. The clonotype originates from a man younger than 30 in good health. This chain uses TRBV30 with TRBJ2-5; 15 positions match TRBD2. CDR3 in amino acids: CAWAAGLAGGETQYF. The CDR3 DNA reads as TGTGCCTGGGCGGCGGGACTAGCGGGGGGAGAGACCCAGTACTTC.